Listed here are 30 T cell receptor beta chains from one sample, sequenced in a study of response to subunit inactivated influenza vaccine. TCRdb re-called the RT-PCR reads with MiXCR, one entry per CDR3 protein. The table has about 620,000 distinct CDR3 sequences, roughly 12% seen once. This same sample was also part of a study on T cells expressing NK-cell markers. That paper adds: Beta-chain TCR cDNA was generated via 5'RACE template switching with UMIs.

The starting material was PBMCs from blood, obtained on the day of vaccination. These TCRs come from a man aged 50 or older who received an inactivated influenza vaccine.

The chain combines TRBV6-1 with TRBJ1-6, with D possibly being TRBD1 (6 bases). V was pared by 4 bases and J by 0 bases, with 13 bases between. Germline V gives CDR1 MNHNS, CDR2 SASEGT. The CDR3 runs 17 residues. The CDR3 nucleotides are TGTGCCAGCAGTGGGACAGTCCAGAGCTCCTATAATTCACCCCTCCACTTT. Its protein is CASSGTVQSSYNSPLHF.

The V and J genes are TRBV7-2 and TRBJ2-2; D may be TRBD2 (5 bases). V was trimmed by 5 bases and J by 1 base, leaving 14 bases between them. The CDR3 has 16 amino acids. From germline, CDR1 is SGHTA and CDR2 FQGNSA. Here the CDR3 reads CASSNRRMQNTGELFF. CDR3 DNA: TGTGCCAGCAGCAACCGGAGGATGCAGAACACCGGGGAGCTGTTTTTT.

The chain recombines TRBV29-1 with TRBJ2-5; 7 bases agree with TRBD1. The CDR3 is 12 amino acids. J lost 4 bases, V lost 6 bases, and 5 bases had no gene match. Germline V gene lookup returns CDR1 SQVTM and CDR2 ANQGSEA. The CDR3 DNA reads TGCAGCGTGGGACAGTCGTCAGAGACCCAGTACTTC. Residues: CSVGQSSETQYF.

The CDR3 region is CASSRHLRGGNTEAFF. The CDR3 DNA sequence: TGTGCCAGCAGCCGACACCTCAGGGGTGGGAACACTGAAGCTTTCTTT. V is TRBV4-2 and J is TRBJ1-1; TRBD1 is a possible D gene (6 bases). Trimming took off 4 bases at V and 1 base at J, with 16 bases between the two ends. Per germline, CDR1 LGHNA and CDR2 YNFKEQ. This CDR3 is built from 16 residues.

This chain uses TRBV4-3 with TRBJ2-2; maybe TRBD2 (6 bases). Germline loops: CDR1 LGHNA, CDR2 YSLEER. V was trimmed by 0 bases and J by 2 bases, leaving 10 bases between them. This CDR3 spans 16 amino acids. The CDR3 spells CASSQEGTLNTGELFF. The CDR3 DNA is TGCGCCAGCAGCCAAGAGGGGACTCTTAACACCGGGGAGCTGTTTTTT.

The rearrangement links TRBV20-1 to TRBJ2-5; unclear D gene. Germline loops: CDR1 DFQATT, CDR2 SNEGSKA (reference sequence). The CDR3 length is 12 residues. V was clipped by 1 base and J by 2 bases, with 5 bases between them. The CDR3 reads CSARGWQETQYF. CDR3 DNA sequence: TGCAGTGCTAGAGGGTGGCAAGAGACCCAGTACTTC.

This chain connects TRBV11-2 to TRBJ2-5, with D unresolved. From germline, CDR1 is SGHAT and CDR2 FQNNGV. The CDR3 sequence is 13 residues long. V was trimmed by 5 bases and J by 5 bases, leaving 12 bases between them. The CDR3 sequence: CASSQWLEETQYF. In nucleotides, the CDR3 is TGTGCCAGCAGCCAGTGGCTAGAGGAGACCCAGTACTTC.

There are a few counts of this clonotype. The chain combines TRBV6-1 with TRBJ1-5; 7 bases fit TRBD1. J gave up 4 bases and V 6 bases, and 9 bases lay outside the gene matches. The CDR3 sequence is 15 residues long. The germline V gene has CDR1 MNHNS and CDR2 SASEGT. CDR3 residues: CASSPPGQQNQPQHF. CDR3 bases: TGTGCCAGCAGCCCGCCGGGACAGCAAAATCAGCCCCAGCATTTT.

The chain combines TRBV12-3 or TRBV12-4 with TRBJ1-2; D unclear. The CDR3 has 13 residues. V was cut by 3 bases and J by 8 bases, with 13 bases left in between. CDR3 coding DNA: TGTGCCAGCAGTTTGATCGGGGTTTGGGGCTACACCTTC. Residues: CASSLIGVWGYTF.

This clonotype was seen more than once but under ten times. The CDR3 DNA follows: TGTGCCAGCAGGCGGGACACATTGAACACTGAAGCTTTCTTT. Its protein product is CASRRDTLNTEAFF. The V call is TRBV6-2 or TRBV6-3, the J call TRBJ1-1; D perhaps matches TRBD1 (6 bases). Trimming removed 6 bases at V and 0 bases at J, with 11 bases between. The CDR3 spans 14 residues. From germline, CDR1 is MNHEY and CDR2 SVGEGT.

The chain is built from TRBV6-1 and TRBJ2-7, with TRBD2 matching 8 bases. Germline lookup yields CDR1 MNHNS and CDR2 SASEGT. The CDR3 has 13 residues. J gave up 7 bases and V 7 bases, and 9 bases lay outside the gene matches. The CDR3 DNA reads as TGTGCCAGCACCTCGGGGGGGATTTATGAGCAGTACTTC. Its protein product is CASTSGGIYEQYF.

This clonotype has more than one count but fewer than ten. V is TRBV11-2 and J is TRBJ2-5, with 9 bases fitting TRBD2. Trimming removed 5 bases from V and 0 bases from J; junction bases left unmatched: 7. The CDR3 sequence is 16 residues long. Germline V gives CDR1 SGHAT, CDR2 FQNNGV. CDR3: CASSPRTSVYQETQYF. CDR3 bases: TGTGCCAGCAGCCCCCGGACTAGCGTGTACCAAGAGACCCAGTACTTC. Full variable domain (missing parts from reference TRBV11-2 and TRBJ2-5): EAGVAQSPRYKIIEKRQSVAFWCNPISGHATLYWYQQILGQGPKLLIQFQNNGVVDDSQLPKDRFSAERLKGVDSTLKIQPAKLEDSAVYLCASSPRTSVYQETQYFGPGTRLLVL.

This clonotype was counted between two and nine times. In DNA, the CDR3 is TGCAGCGGGAAAACAGGGGCGTGGGAGCAGTACTTC. Protein product: CSGKTGAWEQYF. V gene TRBV29-1 combines with J gene TRBJ2-7; TRBD1 agrees at 7 bases. Germline CDR1 is SQVTM and CDR2 is ANQGSEA. The trim removed 7 bases at V and 7 bases at J, leaving 10 bases unmatched. There are 12 residues in the CDR3.

This clonotype was observed at least ten times. The rearrangement links TRBV7-2 to TRBJ1-2, with a possible D match to TRBD1 (6 bases). V was pared by 3 bases and J by 5 bases, with 13 bases between. Germline-derived CDR1 and CDR2 are SGHTA and FQGNSA. CDR3 length: 14 residues. CDR3 sequence (DNA): TGTGCCAGCAGCTTGAGTCAGGGGATATATGGCTACACCTTC. It translates to CASSLSQGIYGYTF.

This clonotype showed up many times. The chain has TRBV5-1 and TRBJ1-1; 8 bases line up with TRBD1. Germline CDR1 is SGHRS and CDR2 is YFSETQ. V was clipped by 5 bases and J by 1 base; unmatched bases: 4. The CDR3 runs to 14 residues. The CDR3 region is CASREGQGNTEAFF. The CDR3 DNA sequence: TGCGCCAGCAGGGAAGGACAGGGGAACACTGAAGCTTTCTTT.

The rearrangement uses TRBV27 and TRBJ2-5; D is undetermined. This CDR3 region has 13 residues. Germline CDR1 is MNHEY and CDR2 is SMNVEV (reference sequence). Between the trimmed V and J ends, which lost 4 bases and 4 bases, there was a span of 10 bases. For the CDR3, the DNA is TGTGCCAGCAGTTACGGGTTCCGAGAGACCCAGTACTTC. It codes for CASSYGFRETQYF.

CDR3 residues: CASSNPTGVTQYF. The CDR3 nucleotides are TGTGCCAGCAGCAACCCGACCGGGGTTACGCAGTATTTT. The chain has TRBV11-3 and TRBJ2-3; a weak D match, TRBD2 (5 bases). With 5 bases removed from V and 8 bases from J, the gap between germline ends came to 14 bases. CDR3 length equals 13 residues. Germline CDR1 and CDR2: SGHNT and YENEEA.

V gene TRBV5-1 combines with J gene TRBJ2-3; possibly TRBD2 for D (5 bases). This CDR3 is built from 15 residues. The germline gives CDR1 SGHRS, CDR2 YFSETQ. Trimming shortened V by 0 bases and J by 2 bases, and 10 bases separated the two germline ends. As DNA, the CDR3 is TGCGCCAGCAGCTTGGTCTCGGGGAACACAGATACGCAGTATTTT. It codes for CASSLVSGNTDTQYF.

This clonotype was seen many times. The chain carries TRBV4-3 and TRBJ2-5; D not certain. The CDR3 length is 14 residues. V was shortened by 0 bases and J by 1 base, with 6 bases between the two germline ends. From germline, CDR1 is LGHNA and CDR2 YSLEER. CDR3 sequence reads: CASSQETFQETQYF. CDR3 sequence (DNA): TGCGCCAGCAGCCAAGAGACGTTCCAAGAGACCCAGTACTTC.

The table lists this clonotype with a few counts. This chain's CDR3 is CASSPVIGAPDEQFF. DNA of the CDR3: TGTGCCAGCAGTCCCGTTATAGGGGCCCCGGATGAGCAGTTCTTC. The chain links TRBV6-4 to TRBJ2-1, with a weak D call TRBD1 (5 bases). Germline V lookup: CDR1 MRHNA, CDR2 SNTAGT. V lost 5 bases, J lost 8 bases, and 19 bases lay in between. The CDR3 consists of 15 residues.

The chain uses TRBV7-2 and TRBJ2-7; D gene unclear. Deletions cut 5 bases from V and 3 bases from J, with 11 bases between. This CDR3 has 13 residues. Germline values: CDR1 SGHTA, CDR2 FQGNSA. DNA for the CDR3: TGTGCCAGCAGCCGACGGACGAACTACGAGCAGTACTTC. Translation gives CASSRRTNYEQYF.

In its sample, this clonotype was seen a few times. CDR3 loop: CSVELSSGAQQYF. CDR3 nucleotide sequence: TGCAGCGTTGAACTGTCTAGCGGGGCGCAGCAGTACTTC. The V gene is TRBV29-1, the J gene TRBJ2-7, with 9 bases matching TRBD2. Germline loops: CDR1 SQVTM, CDR2 ANQGSEA. CDR3 size: 13 residues. The J segment lost 8 bases and the V segment lost 2 bases, leaving 7 bases of the junction unmatched.

The CDR3 bases are TGCGCCAGCAGCTTGGCAAGTGCCGGGGAGCTGTTTTTT. Translating it yields CASSLASAGELFF. The V and J genes are TRBV5-1 and TRBJ2-2; D uncertain. The V gene lost 0 bases and the J gene lost 6 bases, with 6 bases spanning the gap. The CDR3 consists of 13 residues. CDR1 is SGHRS, CDR2 YFSETQ, per germline.

This clonotype was observed at least ten times. In nucleotides, the CDR3 is TGTGCCAGCAGCCAGACAGGGGGGGCAATTGAGCAGTTCTTC. It specifies CASSQTGGAIEQFF. This rearrangement joins TRBV12-3 or TRBV12-4 to TRBJ2-1, with TRBD1 matching over 9 bases. Trimming took 6 bases from V and 9 from J; bases not matched to a gene: 9. CDR3 length: 14 amino acids.

This clonotype was picked up many times. The V call is TRBV6-2 or TRBV6-3, the J call TRBJ2-3; D not certain. Trimming left V 2 bases short and J 3 bases short, with 6 bases between. CDR1 is MNHEY, CDR2 SVGEGT, per germline. The CDR3 is 13 amino acids. CDR3 region: CASSYVLTDTQYF. The CDR3 nucleotides are TGTGCCAGCAGTTACGTCTTGACAGATACGCAGTATTTT.

The chain's CDR3 is CASGLGLAGGGPTDTQYF. The CDR3 DNA reads TGTGCCAGCGGCCTCGGACTAGCGGGAGGGGGTCCCACAGATACGCAGTATTTT. This sequence joins TRBV5-5 and TRBJ2-3, with TRBD2 matching 15 bases. Unmatched junction bases numbered 11, after V lost 7 bases and J lost 2 bases. CDR3 length: 18 amino acids. Germline CDR1 SGHKS, CDR2 YYEKEE (reference sequence). The entire variable domain, with the rest obtained from reference TRBV5-5 and TRBJ2-3, is as follows: DAGVTQSPTHLIKTRGQQVTLRCSPISGHKSVSWYQQVLGQGPQFIFQYYEKEERGRGNFPDRFSARQFPNYSSELNVNALLLGDSALYLCASGLGLAGGGPTDTQYFGPGTRLTVL.

The chain combines TRBV4-3 with TRBJ1-1; D gene unclear. The CDR3 length is 13 residues. CDR1 is LGHNA and CDR2 is YSLEER in the germline V gene. V was shortened by 4 bases and J by 11 bases, with 17 bases between the two germline ends. The CDR3 DNA reads TGCGCCAGCAGCCGCCTGCGGGGTTTGGGGGCTTTCTTT. Protein product: CASSRLRGLGAFF.

The chain joins TRBV7-9 to TRBJ1-4; D ambiguous. This CDR3 region has 14 residues. V lost 0 bases and J lost 3, with 5 bases in between. Germline assignment: CDR1 SEHNR and CDR2 FQNEAQ (reference sequence). CDR3 sequence (DNA): TGTGCCAGCAGCTTAGCCAGTTCTAATGAAAAACTGTTTTTT. It yields the protein CASSLASSNEKLFF.

This clonotype was counted between two and nine times. The rearrangement uses TRBV24-1 and TRBJ2-7; 8 bases fit TRBD1. CDR1 is KGHDR, CDR2 SFDVKD, per germline. Losses at the gene ends were 5 bases for V and 3 bases for J; bases not matched to a gene: 8. The CDR3 runs to 15 residues. This CDR3 is CATSASGTGHYEQYF. The CDR3 nucleotides read TGTGCCACCAGTGCTTCCGGGACAGGACACTACGAGCAGTACTTC.

The CDR3 reads CATSRDLGVETQYF. As DNA, the CDR3 is TGTGCCACCAGCAGAGATTTAGGCGTGGAGACCCAGTACTTC. The chain has TRBV15 and TRBJ2-5, with D hard to call. Trimming stripped 0 bases from V and 5 bases from J, with 10 bases between. Germline V CDR1 and CDR2: LNHNV, YYDKDF (reference sequence). The CDR3 loop spans 14 amino acids.